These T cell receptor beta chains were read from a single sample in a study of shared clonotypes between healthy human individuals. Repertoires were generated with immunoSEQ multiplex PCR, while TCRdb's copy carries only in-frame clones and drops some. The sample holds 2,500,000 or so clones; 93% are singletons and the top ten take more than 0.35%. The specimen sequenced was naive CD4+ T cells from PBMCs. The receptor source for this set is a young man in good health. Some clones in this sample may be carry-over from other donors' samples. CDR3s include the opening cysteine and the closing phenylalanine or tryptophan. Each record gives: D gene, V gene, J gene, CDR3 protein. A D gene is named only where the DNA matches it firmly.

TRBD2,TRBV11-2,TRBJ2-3,CASSLGPQLAGAATDTQYF
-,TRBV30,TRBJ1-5,CAWSAGGRRNQPQHF
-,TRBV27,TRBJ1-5,CASPTVRGNGNQPQHF
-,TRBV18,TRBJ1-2,CASSSRANYGYTF
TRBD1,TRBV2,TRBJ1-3,CASSSDRAISGNTIYF
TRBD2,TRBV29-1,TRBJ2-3,CSVAWTSGGTDTQYF
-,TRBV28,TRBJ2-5,CASSSSWRGSKETQYF
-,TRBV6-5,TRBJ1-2,CASSRQGKDYGYTF
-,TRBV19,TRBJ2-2,CASSGGWRANTGELFF
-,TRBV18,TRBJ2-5,CASSPVFPGEETQYF
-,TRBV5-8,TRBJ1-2,CASSYRANIYGYTF
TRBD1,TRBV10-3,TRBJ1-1,CAIRQGGTEAFF
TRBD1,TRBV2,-,CASRPGTGPYEQYF
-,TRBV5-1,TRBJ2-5,CASRPPGTSQETQYF
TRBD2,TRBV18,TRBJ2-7,CASSLGTSGRTHEQYF
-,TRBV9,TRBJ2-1,CASSPSRKRDNEQFF
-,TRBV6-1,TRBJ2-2,CASSVLAVTGELFF
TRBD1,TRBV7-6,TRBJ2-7,CASSSTGGVSYEQYF
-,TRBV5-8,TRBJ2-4,CASTHRNILAKNIQYF
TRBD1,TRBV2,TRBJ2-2,CATQDRVVAGELFF
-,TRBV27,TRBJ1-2,CASSPAAINYGYTF
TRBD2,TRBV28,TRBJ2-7,CASSSFPGTSGAYEQYF
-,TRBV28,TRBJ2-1,CASISSYNEQFF
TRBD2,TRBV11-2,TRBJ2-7,CASSPVAGGHEQYF
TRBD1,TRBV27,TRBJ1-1,CASSLADRDTEAFF
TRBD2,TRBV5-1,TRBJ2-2,CASSFRAGTTGELFF
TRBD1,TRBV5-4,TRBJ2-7,CASSPGQQPYEQYF
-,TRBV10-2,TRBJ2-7,CASSGGSIDWDGTYEQYF
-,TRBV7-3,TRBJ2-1,CASSLSGGTEQFF
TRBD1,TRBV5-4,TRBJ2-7,CASSGQGAINEQYF
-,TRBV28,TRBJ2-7,CASYGGLGRYEQYF
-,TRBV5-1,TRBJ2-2,CASSLDRPNTGELFF
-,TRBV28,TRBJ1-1,CATMGNTEAFF
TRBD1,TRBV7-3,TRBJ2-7,CASSLGTASSEQYF
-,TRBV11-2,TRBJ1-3,CASSFTTGLSGNTIYF
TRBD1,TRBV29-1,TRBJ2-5,CSVAQGSETQYF
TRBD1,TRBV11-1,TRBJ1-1,CASRSLWGTALTEAFF
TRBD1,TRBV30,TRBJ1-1,CAWAGQMNTEAFF
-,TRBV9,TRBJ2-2,CASSVLVGVNGELFF
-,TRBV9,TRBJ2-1,CASSEDSFSYNEQFF
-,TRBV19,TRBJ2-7,CASSIRDTSYEQYF
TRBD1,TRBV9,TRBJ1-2,CASSGTGTGGYGYTF
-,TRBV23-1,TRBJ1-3,CASSQQGTGNTIYF
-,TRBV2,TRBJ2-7,CASSPYREPNYEQYF
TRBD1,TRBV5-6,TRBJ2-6,CASSFGTGESFGANVLTF